The 11 T cell receptor beta chains given below trace back to one sample, sequenced in a study of CD4 T cells in relation to SARS-CoV-2 and coronaviruses. CD4+ T cells from unexposed donors were obtained before the COVID-19 pandemic (2011-2018). Isolation of CD4+ T cells took place after roughly nine days in culture. Sequenced by immunoSEQ multiplex PCR; TCRdb stores in-frame clones only, minus some. Here the sample spans some 29,000 clones, approximately 76% being singletons. These TCRs are of unknown antigen specificity. Specimen: CD4+ T cells from PBMCs, cultured in vitro. All receptors derive from a human donor in good health.

For the CDR3, the DNA is TGTGCCAGCAGCGATTCTAGCGGGCCGTCCTACGAGCAGTACTTC. This encodes CASSDSSGPSYEQYF. This sequence joins TRBV6-6 and TRBJ2-7; 8 bases are shared with TRBD2. The CDR3 has 15 amino acids. With V trimmed by 6 bases and J by 1 base, 8 bases remained unmatched. Germline values: CDR1 MNHNY, CDR2 SVGAGI (reference sequence).

The chain couples TRBV5-1 to TRBJ2-3; no firm D call. CDR3 length: 14 residues. Trimming pared 3 bases from V and 4 bases from J, leaving 12 bases between. Looked up from germline, CDR1 is SGHRS and CDR2 is YFSETQ. Here the CDR3 reads CASSSRPLSDTQYF. The DNA of the CDR3 is TGCGCCAGCAGCTCCCGTCCCTTATCAGATACGCAGTATTTT.

This sequence joins TRBV2 and TRBJ1-2; D is perhaps TRBD1 (5 bases). The CDR3 consists of 15 residues. Between the trimmed V and J ends, which lost 2 bases and 4 bases, there was a span of 14 bases. CDR1 is SNHLY and CDR2 is FYNNEI in the germline V gene. CDR3 nucleotides: TGTGCCAGCAGTGAACGGGACGCCCACGGCTATGGCTACACCTTC. This encodes CASSERDAHGYGYTF. Filled out from reference TRBV2 and TRBJ1-2, the complete variable domain reads EPEVTQTPSHQVTQMGQEVILRCVPISNHLYFYWYRQILGQKVEFLVSFYNNEISEKSEIFDDQFSVERPDGSNFTLKIRSTKLEDSAMYFCASSERDAHGYGYTFGSGTRLTVV.

The gene calls are TRBV7-2 and TRBJ2-7; D is perhaps TRBD2 (5 bases). Germline loops: CDR1 SGHTA, CDR2 FQGNSA. The CDR3 sequence is 15 residues long. V was pared by 4 bases and J by 5 bases, with 18 bases between. The CDR3 here is CASSSARTVPHEQYF. CDR3 in DNA: TGTGCCAGCAGCTCGGCACGGACTGTTCCCCACGAGCAGTACTTC.

The rearrangement links TRBV12-5 to TRBJ2-3; D is undetermined. Trimming shortened V by 5 bases and J by 9 bases, and 12 bases separated the two germline ends. The germline gives CDR1 LGHNT, CDR2 FRNRAP. The CDR3 has 12 amino acids. In DNA, the CDR3 is TGTGCTAGTGGTACCGGAGCCGTCACGCAGTATTTT. This codes for CASGTGAVTQYF.

This chain uses TRBV7-7 with TRBJ2-3; 8 nucleotides align to TRBD2. The germline V gene has CDR1 SSHAT and CDR2 FNYEAQ (reference sequence). The CDR3 spans 15 residues. V lost 1 base to trimming and J lost 4 bases; unmatched junction nucleotides: 4. The CDR3 sequence: CASSLDSGASDTQYF. The CDR3 coding sequence is TGTGCCAGCAGCTTAGATAGCGGGGCCTCAGATACGCAGTATTTT.

The chain employs TRBV7-9 and TRBJ2-3, with D maybe TRBD2 (7 bases). From germline, CDR1 is SEHNR and CDR2 FQNEAQ (reference sequence). CDR3 length equals 19 residues. Trimming cost V 5 bases and J 1 base, with 25 bases left between them. The CDR3, as DNA: TGTGCCAGCAGCCCCTCGTTATGGGGGGGCGTCGTCGGCACAGATACGCAGTATTTT. Amino acids: CASSPSLWGGVVGTDTQYF.

The rearrangement uses TRBV2 and TRBJ2-7; D may match TRBD1 or TRBD2 (6 bases each). Germline V CDR1 and CDR2: SNHLY, FYNNEI. V was trimmed by 7 bases and J by 4 bases, leaving 8 bases between them. The CDR3 sequence is 11 residues long. The CDR3 sequence is CASKGGYEQYF. DNA for the CDR3: TGTGCCAGCAAGGGGGGTTACGAGCAGTACTTC.

The rearrangement joins TRBV3-1 (or the pseudogene TRBV3-2) to TRBJ1-1; weak D call: TRBD1 (5 bases). CDR1 is LGHDT, CDR2 YNNKEL, per germline (reference sequence). There are 13 residues in the CDR3. V was pared by 1 base and J by 9 bases, with 12 bases between. The CDR3 spells CASSQVTGGKAFF. As DNA, the CDR3 is TGTGCCAGCAGCCAAGTTACAGGTGGCAAAGCTTTCTTT.

This clone was recorded only once. The rearrangement uses TRBV11-2 and TRBJ2-3; TRBD2 agrees at 8 bases. CDR3 length: 17 residues. CDR1 is SGHAT, CDR2 FQNNGV, per germline. Trimming at V came to 1 base and at J to 4 bases, leaving 10 bases not matched to a gene. In DNA, the CDR3 is TGTGCCAGCAGCTTAGTAGGACTAGCATCGGGCTCAGATACGCAGTATTTT. Amino acids: CASSLVGLASGSDTQYF. Variable domain in full (rest from reference TRBV11-2 and TRBJ2-3): EAGVAQSPRYKIIEKRQSVAFWCNPISGHATLYWYQQILGQGPKLLIQFQNNGVVDDSQLPKDRFSAERLKGVDSTLKIQPAKLEDSAVYLCASSLVGLASGSDTQYFGPGTRLTVL.

This CDR3 reads CASRPSGEGNNEQFF. As DNA, the CDR3 is TGTGCCAGCAGACCGTCGGGGGAGGGGAACAATGAGCAGTTCTTC. This chain uses TRBV6-5 with TRBJ2-1, with 7 nucleotides matching TRBD2. J lost 5 bases, V lost 6 bases, and 10 bases had no gene match. CDR3 length: 15 amino acids. CDR1 and CDR2 (germline): MNHEY, SVGAGI.